The clone carrying this T cell receptor beta chain was counted a few times. The antigen remains unidentified. This sample stems from a study of CD8 T cells in ankylosing spondylitis. Overall study findings and caveats: Seemingly characteristic of ankylosing spondylitis blood was a TCR beta motif consisting of several highly homologous variants. Reportedly, disease-linked clones are significantly enriched in ankylosing spondylitis patients' matched synovial fluid.

There are 16 residues in the CDR3. Germline V gene lookup returns CDR1 SGHTA and CDR2 FQGNSA. V lost 1 base to trimming and J lost 2 bases, with 13 bases between them. Library preparation for TCR beta used quantitative 5'-RACE with molecular barcodes. MiXCR, applied by TCRdb to the 5' RACE reads, yields one record per CDR3 protein. The data hold 150,000 or so distinct CDR3 sequences, with 25% to 35% observed a single time. The sequenced sample consisted of synovial fluid, either unsorted or a sorted T cell fraction (not recorded which). This clonotype was sampled from a male donor with ankylosing spondylitis. The rearrangement uses TRBV7-2 and TRBJ2-3; unclear D gene. The CDR3 loop reads CASSLGIGISTDTQYF. The CDR3 nucleotides read TGTGCCAGCAGCTTAGGTATAGGGATTTCCACAGATACGCAGTATTTT.